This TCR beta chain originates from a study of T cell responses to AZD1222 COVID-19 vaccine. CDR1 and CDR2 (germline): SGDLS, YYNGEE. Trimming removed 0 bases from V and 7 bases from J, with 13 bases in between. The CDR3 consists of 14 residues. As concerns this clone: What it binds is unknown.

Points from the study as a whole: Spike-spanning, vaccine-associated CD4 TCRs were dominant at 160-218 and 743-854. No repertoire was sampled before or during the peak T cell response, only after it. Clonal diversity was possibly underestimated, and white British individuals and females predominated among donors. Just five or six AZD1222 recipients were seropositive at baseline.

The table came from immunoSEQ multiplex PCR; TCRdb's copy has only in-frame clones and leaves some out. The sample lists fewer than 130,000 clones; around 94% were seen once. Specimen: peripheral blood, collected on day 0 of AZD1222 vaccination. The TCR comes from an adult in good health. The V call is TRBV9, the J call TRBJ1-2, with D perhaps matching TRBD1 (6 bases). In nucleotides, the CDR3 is TGTGCCAGCAGCGTAGATCTGGGGGCCGCTGGCTACACCTTC. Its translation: CASSVDLGAAGYTF.